This TCR beta chain came from a study of T cell responses to AZD1222 COVID-19 vaccine. Overall study results and limits: Mostly white British, mostly female donors; authors suggested clonal diversity may be underestimated. The number of AZD1222 recipients seropositive at baseline was only five to seven.

Germline V lookup: CDR1 MDHEN, CDR2 SYDVKM. J was trimmed by 1 base and V by 6 bases; bases with no gene match: 8. The CDR3 is 15 residues long. Worth noting for this clone: Its antigen remains unknown.

The data were produced by immunoSEQ multiplex PCR, yet TCRdb's version contains in-frame clones alone and is incomplete. In the table there are 80,000 to 100,000 clones, approximately 91% of which are singletons. V and J are TRBV28 and TRBJ1-1; 7 nucleotides line up with TRBD1. The sequence was obtained from an adult in good health. The sample was peripheral blood, taken on day 0 of AZD1222 vaccination. CDR3 residues: CASSPLDRTNTEAFF. CDR3 sequence (DNA): TGTGCCAGCAGCCCCCTGGACAGGACGAACACTGAAGCTTTCTTT.